Below, one TCR beta chain is given with its context. Its binding antigen is unknown. No base qualities exist here, and no much larger clone lies one base off it. The donors were healthy, HIV-negative adults with no recently reported acute infections or vaccinations. Every donor was a Caucasian adult living in Nashville, Tennessee, USA. CD4+ T cells were enriched by magnetic negative selection, after which naive cells were positively selected on CD45RA and the negative fraction was taken as the memory subset. Blood was collected by leukapheresis, and PBMCs were isolated by Ficoll-Histopaque density gradient centrifugation and then cryopreserved in liquid nitrogen vapor phase. Analytical flow cytometry was used to check the purity and quantity of every magnetically sorted T cell population. Each sorted fraction had its genomic DNA isolated and then quantified by UV absorbance on a Nanodrop 2000c. TCR CDR3 regions were amplified from genomic DNA by multiplex PCR using the deep immunoSEQ assay. Genomic DNA extracted from each cell subset was distributed evenly over all wells of several immunoSEQ 96-well plates, and each plate served as one replicate. For sorted subsets, roughly 190 ng of genomic DNA, equivalent to 25,000 to 35,000 T cell genomes, went into each replicate PCR. Purified libraries were measured with a Qubit 3.0 fluorometer, size-checked on a Bioanalyzer 2100, and measured again with the KAPA Library Quantification kit. Every immunoSEQ 96-well plate was sequenced on a dedicated single-read 150-cycle Illumina NextSeq 550 flow cell. The original pipeline was this. Because only junctional sequences without quality scores were contained in the immunoSEQ output, filtering matching that applied to full-length reads could not be performed. To assign V/J genes and CDR3, sequences were annotated using PyIR, a Python wrapper for IgBLAST v1.9, with IMGT germline references. Any read was removed if the V/J assignment was weak (E-value above 1e-6), the CDR3 was missing, or the read contained stop codons, out-of-frame junctions, or ambiguous translated residues. V3J clonotypes were defined by identical inferred V gene, J gene, and CDR3 amino acid sequence. To compute the percentage overlap between repertoires, the number of shared unique clonotypes was divided by the size of the smaller repertoire. Repertoire richness was assessed with RTK rarefaction, the Chao1 estimator, and Recon v2.1 estimates of unobserved clonotypes. For all TCRbeta clonotypes obtained by the gDNA method from several donors, generation probabilities were computed with OLGA. This immuneACCESS table, as held by TCRdb, lists in-frame sequences with V and J called but not all clones. Of the missing ones, under half trace to an unresolved V gene in checked studies; the others have no known cause. D and trimming were read from the DNA, whereas the V and J calls and clone size are those reported in that table. This sample gives around 2.5 million clones in total; roughly 93% of them show up just once. The ten most abundant clones make up approximately 0.36% of the sample.

Trimming accounts for 8 bases at V and 2 bases at J, while the number of junction bases matched to no gene is 5. The germline V gene (reference sequence) provides CDR1 LNHDA and CDR2 SQIVND. Including the terminal cysteine and phenylalanine, the CDR3 comprises 13 residues. The kept DNA is CDR3 alone, 39 bases in frame from the first base. These data are taken from a study of shared clonotypes between healthy human individuals (dated by TCRdb to 2020 to 2021). Turning to the overall study: A couple of women and three men aged 18 to 49 years were included in the cohort. For each donor, CD4 naive and CD4 memory were each run on three plates, CD8 naive on two plates, and CD8 memory on one plate. To estimate repertoire size and how much clonotype sharing occurs between individuals, the study deeply sequenced the blood TCR repertoires of five or six healthy adults. To increase sequencing depth and limit assay-specific biases, different laboratories used diverse techniques to prepare libraries and sequence TCR repertoires. Each donor's leukapheresis produced roughly between roughly 0.85 and 10 billion PBMCs. Study-level results and caveats: Clonotypes shared by all four sorted-subset donors showed higher generation probabilities than non-shared clonotypes. Even with the large sequencing depth, rarefaction of the sorted-subset datasets indicated that sequencing was incomplete. Sampling was limited to blood, and TCR repertoires in tissue likely differ from TCR repertoires in blood. When four donors were compared, the shared fraction of clonotypes was around 5.1% for naive CD4, roughly 3.4% for naive CD8, 2.3% for memory CD4, and 0.4% for memory CD8. Based on pairwise subsampling, the degree of clonotype sharing among donors was expected to be affected by sequencing depth. The genetic and exposure-history diversity represented was limited by the small number of donors. Estimated clonotype richness was generally larger for naive than for memory subsets.

The source of this sequence is a young man in good health. Some clones in this sample may be carry-over from other donors' samples. The chain links TRBV19 with TRBJ1-2; 7 bases in the middle match TRBD1. The sequenced sample consisted of naive CD4+ T cells from PBMCs. In light of the paper, this sample's cell subset or site label describes: CD45RA+ positively selected. The DNA sequence is as follows: TGTGCCAGTTGGAACAGGGGCAACTATGGCTACACCTTC. It encodes CASWNRGNYGYTF.